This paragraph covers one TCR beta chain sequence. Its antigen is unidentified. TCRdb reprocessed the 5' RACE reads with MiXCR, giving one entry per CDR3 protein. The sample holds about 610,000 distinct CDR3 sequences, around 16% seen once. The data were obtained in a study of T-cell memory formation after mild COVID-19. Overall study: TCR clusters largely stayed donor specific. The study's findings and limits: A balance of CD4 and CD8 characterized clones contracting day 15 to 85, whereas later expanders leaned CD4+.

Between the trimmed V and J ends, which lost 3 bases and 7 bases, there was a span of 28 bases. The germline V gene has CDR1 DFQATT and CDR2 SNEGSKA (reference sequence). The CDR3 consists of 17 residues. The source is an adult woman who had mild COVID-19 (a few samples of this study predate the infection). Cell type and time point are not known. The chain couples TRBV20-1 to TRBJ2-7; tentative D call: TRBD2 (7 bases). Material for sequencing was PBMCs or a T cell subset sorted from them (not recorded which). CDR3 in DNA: TGCAGTGCTAGGAGCTATTCGGGGGGCGAGTCACCGGAGGAGCAGTACTTC. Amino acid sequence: CSARSYSGGESPEEQYF.